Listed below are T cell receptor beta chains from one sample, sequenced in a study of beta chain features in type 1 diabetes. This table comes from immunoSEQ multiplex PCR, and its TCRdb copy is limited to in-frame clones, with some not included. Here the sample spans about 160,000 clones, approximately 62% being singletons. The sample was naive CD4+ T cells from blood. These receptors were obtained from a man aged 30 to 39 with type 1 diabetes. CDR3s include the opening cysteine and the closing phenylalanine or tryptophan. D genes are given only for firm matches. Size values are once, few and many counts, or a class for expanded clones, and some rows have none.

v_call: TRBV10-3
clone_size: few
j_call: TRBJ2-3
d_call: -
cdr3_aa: CAISESGNPATQYF
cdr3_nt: TGTGCCATCAGTGAGTCGGGTAATCCAGCTACGCAGTATTTT

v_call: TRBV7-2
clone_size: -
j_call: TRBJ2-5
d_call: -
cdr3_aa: CASSLRQPEDTQYF
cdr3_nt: TGTGCCAGCAGCTTAAGACAGCCCGAGGATACCCAGTACTTC

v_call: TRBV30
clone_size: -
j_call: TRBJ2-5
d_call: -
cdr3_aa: CAWRLQETQYF
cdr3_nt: TGTGCCTGGAGACTGCAAGAGACCCAGTACTTC

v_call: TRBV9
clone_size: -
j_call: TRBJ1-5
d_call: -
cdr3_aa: CASNLIREYSNQPQHF
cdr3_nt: TGTGCCAGCAACCTAATCAGGGAATATAGCAATCAGCCCCAGCATTTT

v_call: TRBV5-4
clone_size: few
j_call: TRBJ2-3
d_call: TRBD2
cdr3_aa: CASSSGTSGGTDTQYF
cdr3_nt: TGTGCCAGCAGCTCCGGGACTAGCGGGGGCACAGATACGCAGTATTTT

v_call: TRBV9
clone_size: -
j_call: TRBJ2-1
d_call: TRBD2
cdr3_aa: CASSVGVLLAGRNEQFF
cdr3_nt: TGTGCCAGCAGCGTAGGGGTTTTGCTAGCGGGGCGGAATGAGCAGTTCTTC

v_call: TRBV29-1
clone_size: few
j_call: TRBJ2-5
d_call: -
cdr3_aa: CSVERAAGSQETQYF
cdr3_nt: TGCAGCGTTGAAAGGGCGGCAGGGTCACAAGAGACCCAGTACTTC

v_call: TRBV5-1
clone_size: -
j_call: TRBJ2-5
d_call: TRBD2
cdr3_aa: CASSLLGLAGEETQYF
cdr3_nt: TGCGCCAGCAGCTTGTTGGGACTAGCGGGGGAAGAGACCCAGTACTTC

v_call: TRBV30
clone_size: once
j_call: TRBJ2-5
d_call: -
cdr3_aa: CAWSPDRPETQYF
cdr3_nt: TGTGCCTGGAGTCCGGACAGACCAGAGACCCAGTACTTC

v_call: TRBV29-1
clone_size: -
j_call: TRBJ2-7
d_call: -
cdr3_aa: CSVLPGAASYEQYF
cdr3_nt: TGCAGCGTCCTACCGGGGGCCGCGTCCTACGAGCAGTACTTC

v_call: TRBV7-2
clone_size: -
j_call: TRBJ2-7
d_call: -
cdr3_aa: CASRRSGWSYEQYF
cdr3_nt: TGTGCCAGCAGGCGGTCAGGTTGGTCCTACGAGCAGTACTTC

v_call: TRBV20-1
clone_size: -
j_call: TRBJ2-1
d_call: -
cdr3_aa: CSARRGEQFF
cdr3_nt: TGCAGTGCTAGGCGAGGGGAGCAGTTCTTC

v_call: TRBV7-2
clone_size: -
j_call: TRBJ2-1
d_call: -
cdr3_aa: CASSPYTNEQFF
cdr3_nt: TGTGCCAGCAGCCCTTATACAAATGAGCAGTTCTTC

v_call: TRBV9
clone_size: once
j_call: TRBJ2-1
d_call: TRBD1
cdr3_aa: CASSITGVTYNEQFF
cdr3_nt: TGTGCCAGCTCAATTACAGGGGTAACGTACAATGAGCAGTTCTTC

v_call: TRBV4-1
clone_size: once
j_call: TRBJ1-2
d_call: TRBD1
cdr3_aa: CASSQGDRAYYGYTF
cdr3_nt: TGCGCCAGCAGCCAAGGCGACAGGGCTTACTATGGCTACACCTTC

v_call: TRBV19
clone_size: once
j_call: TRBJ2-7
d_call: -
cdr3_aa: CASSIGSTYEQYF
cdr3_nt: TGTGCCAGTAGTATTGGCAGTACCTACGAGCAGTACTTC

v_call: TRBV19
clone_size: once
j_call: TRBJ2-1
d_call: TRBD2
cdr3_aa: CASSGRVHHEFF
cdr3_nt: TGTGCCAGTAGTGGGAGGGTCCACCACGAGTTCTTC

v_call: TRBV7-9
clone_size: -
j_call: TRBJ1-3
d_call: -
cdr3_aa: CASSLGAGNTIYF
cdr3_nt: TGTGCCAGCAGCTTGGGAGCTGGAAACACCATATATTTT

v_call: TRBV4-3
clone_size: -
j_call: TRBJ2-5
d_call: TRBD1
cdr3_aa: CASSQDRGRETQYF
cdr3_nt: TGCGCCAGCAGCCAAGACAGGGGGCGAGAGACCCAGTACTTC

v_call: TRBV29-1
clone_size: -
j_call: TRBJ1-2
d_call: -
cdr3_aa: CSVEDLSIGGHTF
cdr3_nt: TGCAGCGTTGAAGATCTGTCAATTGGAGGCCACACCTTC

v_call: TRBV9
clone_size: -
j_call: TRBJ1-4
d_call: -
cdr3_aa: CASSVGDTNEKLFF
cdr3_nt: TGTGCCAGCAGCGTAGGGGATACTAATGAAAAACTGTTTTTT

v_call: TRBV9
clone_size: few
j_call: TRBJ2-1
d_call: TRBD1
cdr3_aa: CASSPPGQGLHEQFF
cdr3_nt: TGTGCCAGCAGCCCCCCGGGACAGGGGTTGCATGAGCAGTTCTTC

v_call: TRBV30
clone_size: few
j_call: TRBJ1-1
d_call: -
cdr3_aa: CAWTTKAGPRSEAFF
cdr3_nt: TGTGCCTGGACTACAAAGGCGGGGCCGCGGAGTGAAGCTTTCTTT

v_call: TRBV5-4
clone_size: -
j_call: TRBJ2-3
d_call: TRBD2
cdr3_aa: CASSAVGLAVPDTQYF
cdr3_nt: TGTGCCAGCAGCGCGGTCGGACTAGCGGTCCCAGATACGCAGTATTTT

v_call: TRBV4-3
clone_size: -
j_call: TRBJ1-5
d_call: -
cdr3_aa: CASSPRYRTNQPQHF
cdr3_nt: TGCGCCAGCAGCCCGCGTTACAGGACCAATCAGCCCCAGCATTTT

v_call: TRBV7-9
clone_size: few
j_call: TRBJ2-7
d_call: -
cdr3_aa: CASSLVGTLRGEQYF
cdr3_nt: TGTGCCAGCAGCTTAGTTGGGACATTGCGGGGCGAGCAGTACTTC

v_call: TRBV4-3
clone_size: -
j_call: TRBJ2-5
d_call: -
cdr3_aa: CASSQGLEATQYF
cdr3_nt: TGCGCCAGCAGCCAAGGGCTAGAGGCGACCCAGTACTTC

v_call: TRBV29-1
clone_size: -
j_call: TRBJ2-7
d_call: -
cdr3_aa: CSVGAVEQYF
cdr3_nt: TGCAGCGTTGGGGCTGTCGAGCAGTACTTC

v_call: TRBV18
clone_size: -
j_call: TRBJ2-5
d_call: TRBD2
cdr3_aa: CASSPPGLRTSVEETQYF
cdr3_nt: TGTGCCAGCTCACCACCCGGGCTCAGGACTAGCGTAGAAGAGACCCAGTACTTC

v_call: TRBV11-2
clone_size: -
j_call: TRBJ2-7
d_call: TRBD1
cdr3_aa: CASSLSGTETYEQYF
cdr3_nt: TGTGCCAGCAGCTTGTCAGGGACAGAAACCTACGAGCAGTACTTC

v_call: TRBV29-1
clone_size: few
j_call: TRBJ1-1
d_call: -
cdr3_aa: CSVQTAADTEAFF
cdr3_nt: TGCAGCGTGCAAACGGCGGCAGACACTGAAGCTTTCTTT

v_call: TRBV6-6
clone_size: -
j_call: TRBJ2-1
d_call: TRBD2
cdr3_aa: CASSRLAGGLNEQFF
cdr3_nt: TGTGCCAGCAGTCGACTAGCGGGGGGATTGAATGAGCAGTTCTTC

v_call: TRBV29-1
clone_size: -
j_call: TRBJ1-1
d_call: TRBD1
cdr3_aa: CSARGQLNTEAFF
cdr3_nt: TGCAGCGCGAGGGGACAGCTGAACACTGAAGCTTTCTTT

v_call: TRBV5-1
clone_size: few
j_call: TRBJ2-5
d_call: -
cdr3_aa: CASSSERETQYF
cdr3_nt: TGCGCCAGCAGCTCCGAACGGGAGACCCAGTACTTC

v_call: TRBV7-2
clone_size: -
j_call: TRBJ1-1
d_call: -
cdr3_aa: CASSLLGVNMNTEAFF
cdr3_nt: TGTGCCAGCAGCTTACTCGGAGTAAACATGAACACTGAAGCTTTCTTT

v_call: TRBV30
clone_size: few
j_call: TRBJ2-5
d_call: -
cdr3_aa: CAWSGQSQYF
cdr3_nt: TGTGCCTGGAGTGGACAGTCCCAGTACTTC

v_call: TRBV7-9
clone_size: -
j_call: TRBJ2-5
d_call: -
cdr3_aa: CASSLVQETQYF
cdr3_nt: TGTGCCAGCAGCTTAGTGCAAGAGACCCAGTACTTC

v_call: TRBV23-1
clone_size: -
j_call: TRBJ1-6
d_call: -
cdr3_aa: CASSPVPLHF
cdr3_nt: TGCGCCAGCAGCCCCGTCCCCCTCCACTTT

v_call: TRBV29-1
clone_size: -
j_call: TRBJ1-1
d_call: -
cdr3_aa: CSVPDGRNTEAFF
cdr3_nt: TGCAGCGTCCCCGATGGAAGGAACACTGAAGCTTTCTTT

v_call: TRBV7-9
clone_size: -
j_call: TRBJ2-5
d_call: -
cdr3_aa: CASSLVSGMETQYF
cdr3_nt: TGTGCCAGCAGCTTAGTCTCAGGGATGGAGACCCAGTACTTC

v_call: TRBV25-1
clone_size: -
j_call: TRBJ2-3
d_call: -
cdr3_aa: CASSREGTSDTQYF
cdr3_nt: TGTGCCAGCTCTAGGGAAGGCACGTCAGATACGCAGTATTTT

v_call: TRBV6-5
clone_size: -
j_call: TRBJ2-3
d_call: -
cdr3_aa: CASSYSSSGGPYTQYF
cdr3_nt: TGTGCCAGCAGTTACTCGAGCTCTGGGGGCCCATATACGCAGTATTTT